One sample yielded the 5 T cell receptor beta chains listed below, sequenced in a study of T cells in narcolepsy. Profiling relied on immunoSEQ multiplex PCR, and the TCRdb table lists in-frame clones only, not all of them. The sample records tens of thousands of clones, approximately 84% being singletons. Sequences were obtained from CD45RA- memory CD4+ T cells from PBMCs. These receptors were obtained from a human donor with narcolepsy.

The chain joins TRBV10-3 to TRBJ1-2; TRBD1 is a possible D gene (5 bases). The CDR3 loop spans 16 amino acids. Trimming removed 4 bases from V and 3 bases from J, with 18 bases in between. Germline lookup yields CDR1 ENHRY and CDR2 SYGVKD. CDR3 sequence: CAISGVQEIPYYGYTF. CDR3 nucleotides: TGTGCCATCAGTGGGGTACAGGAGATACCCTACTATGGCTACACCTTC.

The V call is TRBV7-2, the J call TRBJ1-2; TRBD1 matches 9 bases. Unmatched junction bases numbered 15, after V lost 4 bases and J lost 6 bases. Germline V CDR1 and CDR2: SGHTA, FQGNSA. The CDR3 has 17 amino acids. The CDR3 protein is CASSSAVGWTGADGYTF. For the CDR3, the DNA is TGTGCCAGCAGCTCCGCGGTTGGTTGGACAGGGGCAGATGGCTACACCTTC.

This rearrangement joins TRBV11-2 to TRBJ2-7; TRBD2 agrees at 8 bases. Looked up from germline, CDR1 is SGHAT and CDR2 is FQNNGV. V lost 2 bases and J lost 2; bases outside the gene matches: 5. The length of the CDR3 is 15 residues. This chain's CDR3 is CASSLSAGGPYEQYF. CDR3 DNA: TGTGCCAGCAGCTTAAGTGCGGGAGGCCCCTACGAGCAGTACTTC. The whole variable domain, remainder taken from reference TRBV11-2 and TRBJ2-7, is EAGVAQSPRYKIIEKRQSVAFWCNPISGHATLYWYQQILGQGPKLLIQFQNNGVVDDSQLPKDRFSAERLKGVDSTLKIQPAKLEDSAVYLCASSLSAGGPYEQYFGPGTRLTVT.

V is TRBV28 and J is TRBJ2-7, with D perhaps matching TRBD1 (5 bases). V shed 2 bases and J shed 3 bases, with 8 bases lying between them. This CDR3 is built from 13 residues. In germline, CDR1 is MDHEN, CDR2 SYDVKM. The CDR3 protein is CASSLGTGYEQYF. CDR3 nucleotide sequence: TGTGCCAGCAGTTTAGGTACAGGCTACGAGCAGTACTTC.

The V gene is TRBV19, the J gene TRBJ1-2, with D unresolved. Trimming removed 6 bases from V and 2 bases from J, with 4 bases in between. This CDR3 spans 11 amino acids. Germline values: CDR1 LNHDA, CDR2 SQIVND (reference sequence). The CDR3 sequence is CASSRNYGYTF. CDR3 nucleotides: TGTGCCAGTAGCCGGAACTATGGCTACACCTTC.